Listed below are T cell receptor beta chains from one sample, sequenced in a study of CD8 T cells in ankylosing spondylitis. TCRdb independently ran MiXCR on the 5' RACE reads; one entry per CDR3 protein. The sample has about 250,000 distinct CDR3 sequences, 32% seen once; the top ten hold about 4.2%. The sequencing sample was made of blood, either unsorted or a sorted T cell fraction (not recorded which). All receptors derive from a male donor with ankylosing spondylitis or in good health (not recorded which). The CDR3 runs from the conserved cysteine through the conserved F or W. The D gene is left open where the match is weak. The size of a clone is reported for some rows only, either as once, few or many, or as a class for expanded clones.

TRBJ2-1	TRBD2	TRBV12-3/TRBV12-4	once	CASRETSGGAGEQFF	TGTGCCAGCAGGGAAACTAGCGGGGGGGCCGGAGAGCAGTTCTTC
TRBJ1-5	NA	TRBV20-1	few	CSADPRGGIGQPQHF	TGCAGTGCTGACCCTCGGGGGGGGATCGGTCAGCCCCAGCATTTT
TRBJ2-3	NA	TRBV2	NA	CASTMGEFRTDTQYF	TGTGCCAGCACCATGGGGGAGTTTCGCACAGATACGCAGTATTTT
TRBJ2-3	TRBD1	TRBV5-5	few	CASSPVRQGVDTQYF	TGTGCCAGCAGCCCAGTGCGACAGGGAGTAGATACGCAGTATTTT
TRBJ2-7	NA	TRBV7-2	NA	CASSLVGASSYEQYF	TGTGCCAGCAGCTTAGTGGGAGCCTCCAGCTACGAGCAGTACTTC
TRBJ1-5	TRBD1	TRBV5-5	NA	CASRRDRDDQPQHF	TGTGCCAGCAGACGGGACAGGGATGATCAGCCCCAGCATTTT
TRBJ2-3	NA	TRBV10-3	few	CAIRDLLHTDTQYF	TGTGCCATCAGGGACTTATTACACACAGATACGCAGTATTTT
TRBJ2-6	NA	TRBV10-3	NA	CAISVGNSGANVLTF	TGTGCCATCAGTGTTGGGAACTCTGGGGCCAACGTCCTGACTTTC
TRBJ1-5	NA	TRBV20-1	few	CSARGPLGDQPQHF	TGCAGTGCAAGAGGACCCCTCGGCGATCAGCCCCAGCATTTT
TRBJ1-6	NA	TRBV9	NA	CASSVEGAYNSPLHF	TGTGCCAGCAGCGTTGAAGGCGCCTATAATTCACCCCTCCACTTT
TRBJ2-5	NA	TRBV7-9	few	CASSLILGIQETQYF	TGTGCCAGCAGCTTGATACTCGGAATCCAAGAGACCCAGTACTTC
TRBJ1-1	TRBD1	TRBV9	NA	CASSGTQGGTEAFF	TGTGCCAGCAGCGGTACTCAGGGGGGCACTGAAGCTTTCTTT
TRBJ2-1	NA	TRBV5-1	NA	CASSPEVVSEQFF	TGCGCCAGCAGCCCTGAAGTGGTGTCTGAGCAGTTCTTC
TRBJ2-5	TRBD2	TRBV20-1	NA	CSARKGTKEETQYF	TGCAGTGCTAGAAAAGGGACTAAGGAAGAGACCCAGTACTTC
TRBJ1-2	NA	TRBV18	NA	CASSPDVGNYGYTF	TGTGCCAGCTCCCCTGACGTAGGGAACTATGGCTACACCTTC
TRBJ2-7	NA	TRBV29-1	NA	CSVGSDLSSYEQYF	TGCAGCGTTGGGAGTGATCTGAGCTCCTACGAGCAGTACTTC
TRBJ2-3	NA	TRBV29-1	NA	CSVELSTDTQYF	TGCAGCGTTGAACTAAGCACAGATACGCAGTATTTT
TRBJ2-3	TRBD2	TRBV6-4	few	CASSDSGGATDTQYF	TGTGCCAGCAGTGATAGCGGGGGGGCCACAGATACGCAGTATTTT
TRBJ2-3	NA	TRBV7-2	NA	CASSPKLVTDTQYF	TGTGCCAGCAGCCCGAAACTGGTCACAGATACGCAGTATTTT
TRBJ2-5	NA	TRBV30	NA	CAWRPSAQETQYF	TGTGCCTGGAGACCTAGCGCCCAAGAGACCCAGTACTTC
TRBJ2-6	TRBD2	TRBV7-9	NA	CASSPGRLSGANVLTF	TGTGCCAGCAGCCCCGGGAGGCTCTCTGGGGCCAACGTCCTGACTTTC
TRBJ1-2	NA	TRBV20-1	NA	CSARPAGPGGYTF	TGCAGTGCTAGACCCGCGGGGCCGGGTGGCTACACCTTC
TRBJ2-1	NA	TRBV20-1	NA	CSAPQGRGRYNEQFF	TGCAGTGCGCCCCAGGGGCGGGGTCGATACAATGAGCAGTTCTTC
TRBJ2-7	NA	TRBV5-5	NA	CASSLSPEGREQYF	TGTGCCAGCAGCTTGTCCCCGGAGGGACGAGAGCAGTACTTC
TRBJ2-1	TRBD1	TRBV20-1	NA	CSARGGQGIRLNEQFF	TGCAGTGCTAGAGGGGGACAGGGAATACGGCTAAATGAGCAGTTCTTC
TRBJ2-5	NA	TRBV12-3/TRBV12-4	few	CASSPKETQYF	TGTGCCAGCAGTCCTAAAGAGACCCAGTACTTC
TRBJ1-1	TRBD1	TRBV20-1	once	CSARAGTGPTEAFF	TGCAGTGCTAGAGCCGGGACAGGGCCAACTGAAGCTTTCTTT
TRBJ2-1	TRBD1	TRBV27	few	CASSQRGLYNEQFF	TGTGCCAGCAGTCAGAGGGGGCTCTACAATGAGCAGTTCTTC
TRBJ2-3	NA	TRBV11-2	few	CASSLDGLSTDTQYF	TGTGCCAGCAGCTTAGATGGCCTCAGCACAGATACGCAGTATTTT